This T cell receptor (beta chain) was captured in a study of shared clonotypes between healthy human individuals. Naive CD8 cells comprised CD45RO-negative, CCR7-positively selected cells, excluding terminally differentiated effector memory CD45RA+ cells. The CDR3 has 12 residues. Per germline, CDR1 SEHNR and CDR2 FQNEAQ (reference sequence). The germline V and J ends were trimmed by 2 bases and 5 bases, with 4 bases remaining between them. Repertoires were generated with immunoSEQ multiplex PCR, while TCRdb's copy carries only in-frame clones and drops some. The repertoire holds roughly 770,000 clones, with around 96% as singletons. This clone was seen a handful of times.

The chain joins TRBV7-9 to TRBJ1-5; D ambiguous. Sample: naive CD8+ T cells sorted from blood. The TCR originated in a man aged 25 to 45 in good health. Here the CDR3 reads CASSLQDQPQHF. CDR3 nucleotides: TGTGCCAGCAGCTTACAGGATCAGCCCCAGCATTTT.